One sample yielded the 5 T cell receptor beta chains listed below, sequenced in a study of blood T cell repertoires in COVID-19. Only in-frame clones appear in the TCRdb table, and some are missing; sequencing was by immunoSEQ multiplex PCR. The sample carries around 170,000 clones, roughly 83% recorded once. Source material: PBMCs or T cells enriched from blood (not recorded which). All receptors come from a woman aged 30 to 39 who had recovered from COVID-19.

The rearrangement uses TRBV4-1 and TRBJ2-2; 14 bases fit TRBD2. CDR1 and CDR2 from the germline V gene are MGHRA and YSYEKL. Germline trimming cut 0 bases from V and 8 bases from J; bases unmatched to any gene: 14. This CDR3 has 20 amino acids. The CDR3 DNA reads as TGCGCCAGCAGCCAAGAGGAACGACTAGCGGGAGGGCCGGGTTCAGGGGAGCTGTTTTTT. This encodes CASSQEERLAGGPGSGELFF.

The rearrangement joins TRBV11-2 to TRBJ2-7, with D possibly matching TRBD2 (5 bases). The CDR3 spans 15 residues. Germline values: CDR1 SGHAT, CDR2 FQNNGV. The V gene lost 4 bases and the J gene lost 4 bases, with 17 bases spanning the gap. In DNA form, the CDR3 reads TGTGCCAGCAGCTCCCCACATTCGACGGGATACGAGCAGTACTTC. Translated: CASSSPHSTGYEQYF.

J is TRBJ2-7 and V is TRBV18, with TRBD1 identical over 10 bases. With V trimmed by 4 bases and J by 4 bases, 7 bases remained unmatched. The CDR3 contains 15 residues. Germline lookup yields CDR1 KGHSH and CDR2 LQKENI. CDR3 nucleotide sequence: TGTGCCAGCTCACAGGGACAGGGGCCGGGATACGAGCAGTACTTC. Protein: CASSQGQGPGYEQYF. Full variable domain (rest looked up from reference TRBV18 and TRBJ2-7): NAGVMQNPRHLVRRRGQEARLRCSPMKGHSHVYWYRQLPEEGLKFMVYLQKENIIDESGMPKERFSAEFPKEGPSILRIQQVVRGDSAAYFCASSQGQGPGYEQYFGPGTRLTVT.

The rearrangement links TRBV11-3 to TRBJ2-1; possible D gene TRBD1, 7 bases. From germline, CDR1 is SGHNT and CDR2 YENEEA. CDR3 length: 17 residues. V lost 5 bases and J lost 6, with 23 bases in between. The CDR3 sequence: CASSPRPGQGGRNEQFF. The CDR3 DNA is TGTGCCAGCAGCCCGCGACCGGGGCAGGGGGGCCGCAATGAGCAGTTCTTC.

This clone was detected once. CDR3 bases: TGTGCCAGCAGTCCTATGAAACGCAGGACAGATGAAGCTTTCTTT. Translated: CASSPMKRRTDEAFF. The chain combines TRBV27 with TRBJ1-1, with D tentatively TRBD1 (6 bases). V lost 5 bases and J lost 7, with 20 bases in between. Looked up from germline, CDR1 is MNHEY and CDR2 is SMNVEV (reference sequence). The CDR3 length is 15 residues.